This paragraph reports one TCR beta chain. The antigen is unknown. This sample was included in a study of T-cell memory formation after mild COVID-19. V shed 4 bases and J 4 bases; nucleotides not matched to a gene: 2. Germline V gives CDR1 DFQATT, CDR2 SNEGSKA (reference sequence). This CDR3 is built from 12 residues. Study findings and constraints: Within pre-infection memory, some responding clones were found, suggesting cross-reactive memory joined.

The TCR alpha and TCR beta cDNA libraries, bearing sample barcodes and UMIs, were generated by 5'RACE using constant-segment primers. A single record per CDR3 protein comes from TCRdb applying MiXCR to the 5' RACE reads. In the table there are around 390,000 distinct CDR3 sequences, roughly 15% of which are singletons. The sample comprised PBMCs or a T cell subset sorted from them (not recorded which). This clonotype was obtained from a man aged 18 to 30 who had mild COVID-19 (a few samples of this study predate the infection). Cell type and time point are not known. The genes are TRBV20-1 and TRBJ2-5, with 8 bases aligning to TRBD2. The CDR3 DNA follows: TGCAGTGCTATGGGACTAGGAGAGACCCAGTACTTC. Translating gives CSAMGLGETQYF.